The 17 T cell receptor beta chains given below trace back to one sample, sequenced in a study of blood T cell repertoires in COVID-19. Sequencing was performed with immunoSEQ multiplex PCR; in TCRdb, only in-frame clones are kept and a portion is missing. This repertoire shows nearly 25,000 clones, 72% found once; its top ten account for 40% to 45%. Sequencing was carried out using peripheral blood. The receptors come from an elderly woman with acute or convalescent COVID-19.

As regards this clone: One end of the junction is discordant with germline, which a read error may explain. The chain employs TRBV7-7 and TRBJ2-1; 13 nucleotides match TRBD2. The CDR3 loop spans 15 amino acids. Germline V gives CDR1 SSHAT, CDR2 FNYEAQ (reference sequence). The CDR3 here is CASSHGTSGVNEQFF. CDR3 bases: TGTGCTAGCAGCCATGGGACTAGCGGGGTCAATGAGCAGTTCTTC.

The V and J genes are TRBV11-1 and TRBJ2-1, with TRBD2 matching 7 bases. Losses at the gene ends were 5 bases for V and 0 bases for J; bases not matched to a gene: 4. CDR1 and CDR2 from the germline V gene are SGHAT and FQDESV (reference sequence). The CDR3 sequence is 15 residues long. The chain's CDR3 is CASSARGYSYNEQFF. The CDR3 DNA reads as TGTGCCAGCAGCGCGCGGGGGTACTCCTACAATGAGCAGTTCTTC.

The chain employs TRBV4-1 and TRBJ2-1, with 7 bases fitting TRBD1. There are 16 residues in the CDR3. Germline V gene sequence: CDR1 MGHRA, CDR2 YSYEKL. Trimming took 0 bases from V and 10 from J; bases not matched to a gene: 12. The CDR3 nucleotides read TGCGCCAGCAGCCAAGATCACGTCTTGACAGGGAGAGAGCAGTTCTTC. Encoded protein: CASSQDHVLTGREQFF.

The rearrangement links TRBV10-3 to TRBJ2-1; D perhaps matches TRBD1 (6 bases). This CDR3 comprises 15 residues. Trimming stripped 5 bases from V and 7 bases from J, with 18 bases between. Germline CDR1 and CDR2: ENHRY and SYGVKD. The DNA for the CDR3 is TGTGCCATCAGTTCAAGTAAGGTAGGGACAAATGAGCAGTTCTTC. Translation: CAISSSKVGTNEQFF.

V gene TRBV19 combines with J gene TRBJ2-3, with 12 nucleotides matching TRBD2. The CDR3 loop spans 16 amino acids. The V gene's germline CDR1 is LNHDA and CDR2 SQIVND (reference sequence). Trimming removed 3 bases from V and 6 bases from J; junction bases left unmatched: 7. The CDR3 DNA follows: TGTGCCAGTAGTATGCGACTAGCGGGAGATCTGGATACGCAGTATTTT. This gives the protein CASSMRLAGDLDTQYF.

This clone showed up just once. This chain links TRBV18 with TRBJ1-1, with D maybe TRBD1 (6 bases). Germline V gives CDR1 KGHSH, CDR2 LQKENI. This CDR3 has 16 amino acids. Trimming removed 1 base from V and 6 bases from J, with 18 bases in between. The CDR3 DNA reads as TGTGCCAGCTCACCACGACAGACAGGCCGGGGGGCTGAAGCTTTCTTT. Translating it yields CASSPRQTGRGAEAFF.

The genes are TRBV5-5 and TRBJ1-2, with a possible D match to TRBD1 (6 bases). The CDR3 is 16 amino acids. V was cut by 3 bases and J by 4 bases, with 19 bases left in between. Germline assignment: CDR1 SGHKS and CDR2 YYEKEE (reference sequence). Here the CDR3 reads CASSWSGQLILYGYTF. The CDR3 bases are TGTGCCAGCAGCTGGAGCGGACAGCTGATCCTCTATGGCTACACCTTC.

The genes are TRBV19 and TRBJ2-1; D is undetermined. Looked up from germline, CDR1 is LNHDA and CDR2 is SQIVND (reference sequence). The CDR3 contains 16 residues. V shed 5 bases and J shed 0 bases, with 14 bases lying between them. The CDR3 DNA follows: TGTGCCAGTAGTTCCCAGCGTAGGAGCTCCTACAATGAGCAGTTCTTC. This translates into CASSSQRRSSYNEQFF. The full variable domain, in which reference TRBV19 and TRBJ2-1 provide the parts outside the CDR3, is DGGITQSPKYLFRKEGQNVTLSCEQNLNHDAMYWYRQDPGQGLRLIYYSQIVNDFQKGDIAEGYSVSREKKESFPLTVTSAQKNPTAFYLCASSSQRRSSYNEQFFGPGTRLTVL.

The chain couples TRBV18 to TRBJ1-2, with D possibly TRBD1 on 5 matching bases. This CDR3 has 15 amino acids. Looked up from germline, CDR1 is KGHSH and CDR2 is LQKENI. Trimming left V 3 bases short and J 2 bases short, with 13 bases between. CDR3: CASSPDQDINYGYTF. CDR3 bases: TGTGCCAGCTCACCGGACCAGGACATCAACTATGGCTACACCTTC.

This chain connects TRBV7-2 to TRBJ1-3; 7 nucleotides agree with TRBD1. The germline V gene encodes CDR1 SGHTA and CDR2 FQGNSA. The length of the CDR3 is 15 residues. V dropped 2 bases and J dropped 0; count of bases not matched to a gene: 1. CDR3: CASSLTGASGNTIYF. DNA of the CDR3: TGTGCCAGCAGCTTAACAGGGGCCTCTGGAAACACCATATATTTT.

V gene TRBV19 combines with J gene TRBJ2-2; 9 bases line up with TRBD1. The V gene's germline CDR1 is LNHDA and CDR2 SQIVND (reference sequence). CDR3 size: 14 residues. The J segment lost 5 bases and the V segment lost 6 bases, leaving 4 bases of the junction unmatched. CDR3 sequence reads: CASRTGGTTGELFF. The CDR3 DNA sequence: TGTGCCAGTAGGACAGGGGGAACAACCGGGGAGCTGTTTTTT.

The chain combines TRBV9 with TRBJ2-5; 12 positions agree with TRBD1. From germline, CDR1 is SGDLS and CDR2 YYNGEE. Trimming at V came to 6 bases and at J to 4 bases, leaving 7 bases not matched to a gene. This CDR3 region has 15 residues. Here the CDR3 DNA reads TGTGCCAGCACCTCCGGGACAGGGGGCGCAGAGACCCAGTACTTC. Protein: CASTSGTGGAETQYF.

This sequence joins TRBV7-8 and TRBJ2-7; D not certain. V gave up 1 base and J gave up 5 bases, with 12 bases separating them. CDR3 length: 14 amino acids. Germline CDR1 and CDR2: SGHVS and FQNEAQ. CDR3 amino acids: CASSLVVESHEQYF. CDR3 DNA sequence: TGTGCCAGCAGCTTAGTGGTAGAGTCCCACGAGCAGTACTTC.

The rearrangement uses TRBV5-1 and TRBJ2-3, with 9 bases that match TRBD2. The CDR3 has 16 amino acids. V lost 4 bases to trimming and J lost 5 bases; unmatched junction nucleotides: 11. The germline CDR1 and CDR2 sequences are SGHRS and YFSETQ. The CDR3 bases are TGCGCCAGCAGCAGAGTTAGCGGGGGTAGGCGAGATACGCAGTATTTT. It yields the protein CASSRVSGGRRDTQYF. The full variable domain, with the rest looked up from reference TRBV5-1 and TRBJ2-3, is KAGVTQTPRYLIKTRGQQVTLSCSPISGHRSVSWYQQTPGQGLQFLFEYFSETQRNKGNFPGRFSGRQFSNSRSEMNVSTLELGDSALYLCASSRVSGGRRDTQYFGPGTRLTVL.

V gene TRBV18 combines with J gene TRBJ1-1; no definite D call. The CDR3 length is 12 residues. Trimming cost V 2 bases and J 7 bases, with 8 bases left between them. Germline V gives CDR1 KGHSH, CDR2 LQKENI. In DNA form, the CDR3 reads TGTGCCAGCTCACCATACTCCCTTGAAGCTTTCTTT. The encoded protein is CASSPYSLEAFF.

V gene TRBV12-3 or TRBV12-4 combines with J gene TRBJ1-4; tentatively, D is TRBD1 (5 bases). Trimming left V 2 bases short and J 8 bases short, with 9 bases between. This CDR3 region has 13 residues. In DNA form, the CDR3 reads TGTGCCAGCAGTTTAATAGGGGTAGAAAAACTGTTTTTT. Translation gives CASSLIGVEKLFF.

The V gene is TRBV18, the J gene TRBJ2-5, with D possibly matching TRBD2 (6 bases). V was cut by 3 bases and J by 4 bases, with 21 bases left in between. CDR1 is KGHSH and CDR2 is LQKENI in the germline V gene. CDR3 length: 17 residues. The CDR3 loop is CASSPTHGASEGETQYF. The CDR3 DNA reads TGTGCCAGCTCACCGACTCACGGGGCCTCGGAGGGAGAGACCCAGTACTTC.